Each of the 22 T cell receptor beta chains below was sequenced from the same sample in a study of blood T cell repertoires in COVID-19. Generated by immunoSEQ multiplex PCR, the TCRdb table keeps only in-frame clones and is missing some. Here the sample spans under 350,000 clones, approximately 84% being singletons. Sequences were obtained from PBMCs or T cells enriched from blood (not recorded which). All receptors come from a man aged 25 to 40 who had recovered from COVID-19.

This sequence joins TRBV30 and TRBJ1-2; D might be TRBD1 (6 bases). CDR3 length equals 16 residues. Germline V gene lookup returns CDR1 GTSNPN and CDR2 SVGIG (reference sequence). Trimming removed 1 base at V and 4 bases at J, with 19 bases between. The CDR3 DNA sequence: TGTGCCTGGAGTGGCCAAGGGGTGGAACAGGGCTATGGCTACACCTTC. Protein product: CAWSGQGVEQGYGYTF.

This chain links TRBV5-1 with TRBJ2-3; 11 nucleotides agree with TRBD2. Per germline, CDR1 SGHRS and CDR2 YFSETQ. Losses at the gene ends were 4 bases for V and 4 bases for J; bases not matched to a gene: 11. This CDR3 is built from 17 residues. The CDR3 protein is CASSLSGRATAADTQYF. The CDR3 DNA follows: TGCGCCAGCAGCCTTAGCGGGAGGGCCACGGCGGCAGATACGCAGTATTTT.

This chain links TRBV30 with TRBJ1-1; no firm D call. CDR3 length equals 14 residues. Trimming left V 2 bases short and J 0 bases short, with 10 bases between. Germline assignment: CDR1 GTSNPN and CDR2 SVGIG (reference sequence). Here the CDR3 reads CAWSLGLMNTEAFF. DNA of the CDR3: TGTGCCTGGAGTTTAGGACTGATGAACACTGAAGCTTTCTTT.

The chain is built from TRBV28 and TRBJ1-1; TRBD1 might be the D (6 bases). This CDR3 spans 13 amino acids. Germline CDR1 reads MDHEN; CDR2 reads SYDVKM. Trimming stripped 4 bases from V and 5 bases from J, with 11 bases between. CDR3 amino acids: CASSSYRATEAFF. The CDR3 region has the DNA TGTGCCAGCAGTTCGTACAGGGCTACTGAAGCTTTCTTT.

This clone was found a few times. V gene TRBV6-4 combines with J gene TRBJ2-1; 11 nucleotides align to TRBD1. The V segment lost 6 bases and the J segment 10 bases; nucleotides outside the gene matches: 8. Germline CDR1 MRHNA, CDR2 SNTAGT. The CDR3 is made up of 14 amino acids. Here the CDR3 reads CASSEGQGAQEQFF. CDR3 DNA sequence: TGTGCCAGCAGCGAAGGACAGGGGGCACAAGAGCAGTTCTTC.

The rearrangement joins TRBV11-3 to TRBJ2-2; 11 nucleotides line up with TRBD1. The CDR3 runs to 15 residues. Trimming cost V 4 bases and J 5 bases; bases outside gene matches: 3. Germline V gene sequence: CDR1 SGHNT, CDR2 YENEEA. As DNA, the CDR3 is TGTGCCAGCAGCTCCGGACAGGGGGCAACCGGGGAGCTGTTTTTT. Encoded protein: CASSSGQGATGELFF.

The chain joins TRBV19 to TRBJ1-1; possible D gene TRBD1, 5 bases. The germline V and J ends were trimmed by 7 bases and 1 base, with 13 bases remaining between them. The CDR3 sequence is 14 residues long. Germline loops: CDR1 LNHDA, CDR2 SQIVND (reference sequence). CDR3 DNA: TGTGCCAGTACAGGCAGGGCCGGGAACACTGAAGCTTTCTTT. Protein sequence: CASTGRAGNTEAFF.

The chain joins TRBV11-2 to TRBJ2-1, with TRBD2 matching over 10 bases. Germline lookup yields CDR1 SGHAT and CDR2 FQNNGV. The CDR3 covers 16 residues. V was pared by 1 base and J by 0 bases, with 0 bases of the junction left unmatched. CDR3 residues: CASSLGTSGSYNEQFF. The CDR3 DNA sequence: TGTGCCAGCAGCTTAGGGACTAGCGGCTCCTACAATGAGCAGTTCTTC.

In its sample, this clone was seen a few times. The J gene is TRBJ1-5, the V gene TRBV20-1; 7 bases align to TRBD1. Trimming cost V 3 bases and J 1 base; bases outside gene matches: 3. Germline V gives CDR1 DFQATT, CDR2 SNEGSKA (reference sequence). The CDR3 has 14 amino acids. The CDR3 is CSASDRASNQPQHF. The CDR3 DNA is TGCAGTGCTAGTGACAGGGCGAGCAATCAGCCCCAGCATTTT.

The chain uses TRBV5-1 and TRBJ1-3, with unresolved D. V gave up 2 bases and J gave up 4 bases, with 10 bases separating them. The CDR3 runs 14 residues. CDR1 SGHRS and CDR2 YFSETQ come from the germline V gene. The CDR3 region is CASSFVGVGNTIYF. The CDR3 nucleotides read TGCGCCAGCAGCTTTGTCGGAGTCGGAAACACCATATATTTT.

This chain connects TRBV3-1 (or the pseudogene TRBV3-2) to TRBJ2-2; a weak D match, TRBD1 (6 bases). V lost 0 bases and J 5 bases, leaving 13 bases between the germline ends. From germline, CDR1 is LGHDT and CDR2 YNNKEL (reference sequence). The CDR3 loop spans 16 amino acids. The chain's CDR3 is CASSQEGTRGTGELFF. The CDR3 bases are TGTGCCAGCAGCCAAGAAGGAACTAGGGGGACCGGGGAGCTGTTTTTT.

J is TRBJ1-2 and V is TRBV7-9; no reliable D call. Trimming removed 3 bases from V and 6 bases from J, with 11 bases in between. Looked up from germline, CDR1 is SEHNR and CDR2 is FQNEAQ (reference sequence). The CDR3 runs to 13 residues. Written as DNA, the CDR3 is TGTGCCAGCAGCTTTTCCCAGGCCCATGGCTACACCTTC. This sequence encodes CASSFSQAHGYTF.

This clone was counted only a few times. This sequence joins TRBV10-3 and TRBJ2-7, with D perhaps TRBD1 (6 bases). This CDR3 is 16 amino acids long. CDR1 ENHRY and CDR2 SYGVKD come from the germline V gene. Trimming removed 2 bases from V and 1 base from J, with 15 bases in between. CDR3 sequence (DNA): TGTGCCATCAGTGAGATTAACTTCCAGGGGTCCTACGAGCAGTACTTC. Translation: CAISEINFQGSYEQYF.

The chain combines TRBV6-1 with TRBJ1-6; 7 positions match TRBD1. The CDR3 consists of 15 residues. CDR1 MNHNS and CDR2 SASEGT come from the germline V gene. V shed 2 bases, J shed 5 bases, and the junction held 3 bases outside the gene matches. CDR3 protein: CASSETGADNSPLHF. The CDR3, as DNA: TGTGCCAGCAGTGAAACAGGGGCGGATAATTCACCCCTCCACTTT.

The chain links TRBV27 to TRBJ2-2; D perhaps matches TRBD2 (5 bases). The CDR3 covers 15 residues. V shed 3 bases and J shed 5 bases, with 13 bases lying between them. Looked up from germline, CDR1 is MNHEY and CDR2 is SMNVEV (reference sequence). CDR3 nucleotide sequence: TGTGCCAGCAGTTTTGGCGGGTACTATACCGGGGAGCTGTTTTTT. Its protein is CASSFGGYYTGELFF.

This chain links TRBV30 with TRBJ2-7; perhaps TRBD2 as D (5 bases). CDR1 and CDR2 from the germline V gene are GTSNPN and SVGIG (reference sequence). The CDR3 length is 13 residues. Trimming removed 3 bases from V and 2 bases from J, with 11 bases in between. The CDR3 reads CAWSGLAPYEQYF. In nucleotides, the CDR3 is TGTGCCTGGAGCGGTCTAGCCCCCTACGAGCAGTACTTC.

The V call is TRBV11-2, the J call TRBJ1-5; no reliable D call. The CDR3 is 13 residues long. V lost 1 base and J 11 bases, leaving 12 bases between the germline ends. Germline V gene data show CDR1 as SGHAT and CDR2 as FQNNGV. CDR3 DNA: TGTGCCAGCAGCTTAGTTTCCGACGGGACCCAGCATTTT. As protein: CASSLVSDGTQHF.

The chain recombines TRBV3-1 (or the pseudogene TRBV3-2) with TRBJ2-3, with a possible D match to TRBD2 (7 bases). Deletions cut 4 bases from V and 5 bases from J, with 19 bases between. CDR1 and CDR2 from the germline V gene are LGHDT and YNNKEL (reference sequence). There are 16 residues in the CDR3. The CDR3 DNA sequence: TGTGCCAGCAGCCTAGAGGAGGGGGGGCCGGGAGATACGCAGTATTTT. It encodes CASSLEEGGPGDTQYF.

The gene calls are TRBV4-1 and TRBJ2-1; 9 nucleotides agree with TRBD2. The CDR3 covers 18 residues. Germline loops: CDR1 MGHRA, CDR2 YSYEKL. V dropped 0 bases and J dropped 9; count of bases not matched to a gene: 15. CDR3 residues: CASSQDGGMVAGAGEQFF. CDR3 in DNA: TGCGCCAGCAGCCAAGATGGGGGGATGGTAGCGGGAGCCGGTGAGCAGTTCTTC.

This clone turned up a few times. The chain couples TRBV4-1 to TRBJ1-2, with a possible D match to TRBD1 (6 bases). Germline V gene sequence: CDR1 MGHRA, CDR2 YSYEKL. Trimming removed 6 bases at V and 6 bases at J, with 20 bases between. This CDR3 is 15 amino acids long. The CDR3 DNA reads as TGCGCCAGCAGGGATGCAGTCAGGGGTATACATGGCTACACCTTC. It yields the protein CASRDAVRGIHGYTF.

The chain has TRBV6-5 and TRBJ1-6; 7 bases agree with TRBD1. Germline trimming cut 6 bases from V and 6 bases from J; bases unmatched to any gene: 5. The CDR3 loop spans 14 amino acids. Germline V gene lookup returns CDR1 MNHEY and CDR2 SVGAGI. The DNA of the CDR3 is TGTGCCAGCAGCAGGACAGGCTTTAATTCACCCCTCCACTTT. It encodes CASSRTGFNSPLHF.

The chain links TRBV29-1 to TRBJ2-5, with 9 positions matching TRBD2. The CDR3 covers 13 residues. The V segment lost 5 bases and the J segment 5 bases; nucleotides outside the gene matches: 6. CDR1 is SQVTM and CDR2 is ANQGSEA in the germline V gene. The CDR3 DNA follows: TGCAGCGTTCTCCTAGCGGGAAGGGAGACCCAGTACTTC. Its protein product is CSVLLAGRETQYF. Together with reference TRBV29-1 and TRBJ2-5, the CDR3 gives the full variable domain: SAVISQKPSRDICQRGTSLTIQCQVDSQVTMMFWYRQQPGQSLTLIATANQGSEATYESGFVIDKFPISRPNLTFSTLTVSNMSPEDSSIYLCSVLLAGRETQYFGPGTRLLVL.